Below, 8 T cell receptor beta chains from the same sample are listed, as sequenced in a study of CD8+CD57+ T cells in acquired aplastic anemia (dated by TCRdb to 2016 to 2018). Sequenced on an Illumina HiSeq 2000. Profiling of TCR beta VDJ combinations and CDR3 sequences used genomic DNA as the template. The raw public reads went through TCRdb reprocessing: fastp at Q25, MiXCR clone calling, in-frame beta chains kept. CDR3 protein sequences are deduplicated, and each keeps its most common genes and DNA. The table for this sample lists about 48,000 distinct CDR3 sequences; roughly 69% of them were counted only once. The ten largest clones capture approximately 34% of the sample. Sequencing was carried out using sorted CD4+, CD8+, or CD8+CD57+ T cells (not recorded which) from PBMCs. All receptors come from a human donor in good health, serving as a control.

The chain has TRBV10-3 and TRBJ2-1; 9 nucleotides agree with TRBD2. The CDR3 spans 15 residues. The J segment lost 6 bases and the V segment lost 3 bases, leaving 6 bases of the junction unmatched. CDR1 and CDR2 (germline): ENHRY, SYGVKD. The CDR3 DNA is TGTGCCATCAGTGAAGAGCGGGGGGACCCCAATGAGCAGTTCTTC. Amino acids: CAISEERGDPNEQFF.

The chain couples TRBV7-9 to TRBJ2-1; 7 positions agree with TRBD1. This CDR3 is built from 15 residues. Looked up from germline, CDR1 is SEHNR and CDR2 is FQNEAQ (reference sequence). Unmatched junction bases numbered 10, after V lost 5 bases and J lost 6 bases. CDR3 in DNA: TGTGCCAGCAGCGCCTCCGGGACAGAAATCAATGAGCAGTTCTTC. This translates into CASSASGTEINEQFF.

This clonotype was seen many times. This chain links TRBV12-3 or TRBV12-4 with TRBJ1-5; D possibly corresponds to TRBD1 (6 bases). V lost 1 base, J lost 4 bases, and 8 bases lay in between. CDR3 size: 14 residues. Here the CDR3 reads CASSLEQGNQPQHF. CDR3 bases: TGTGCCAGCAGTTTAGAGCAGGGGAATCAGCCCCAGCATTTT.

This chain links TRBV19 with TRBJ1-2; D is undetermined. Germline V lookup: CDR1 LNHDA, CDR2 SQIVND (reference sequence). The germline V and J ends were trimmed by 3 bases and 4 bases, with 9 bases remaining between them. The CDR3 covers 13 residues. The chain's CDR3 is CASSIVSGYGYTF. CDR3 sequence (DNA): TGTGCCAGTAGTATCGTTTCGGGCTATGGCTACACCTTC.

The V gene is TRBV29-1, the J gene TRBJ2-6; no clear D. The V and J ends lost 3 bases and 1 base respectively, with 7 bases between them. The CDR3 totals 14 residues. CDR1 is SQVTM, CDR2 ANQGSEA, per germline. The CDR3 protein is CSVDTSSGANVLTF. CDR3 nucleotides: TGCAGCGTTGACACGTCGTCTGGGGCCAACGTCCTGACTTTC.

This chain's CDR3 is CATHPGTRKEETQYF. The CDR3 DNA reads as TGTGCCACTCATCCAGGGACAAGGAAGGAAGAGACCCAGTACTTC. The rearrangement links TRBV15 to TRBJ2-5; possible D gene TRBD1, 6 bases. CDR3 length: 15 residues. V dropped 9 bases and J dropped 3 bases, with 20 bases sitting between them. Germline loops: CDR1 LNHNV, CDR2 YYDKDF (reference sequence).

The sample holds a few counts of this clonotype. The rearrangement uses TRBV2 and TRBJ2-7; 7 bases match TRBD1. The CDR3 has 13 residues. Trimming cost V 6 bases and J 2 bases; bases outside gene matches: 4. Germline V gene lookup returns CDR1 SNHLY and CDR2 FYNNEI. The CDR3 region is CASSGQVPYEQYF. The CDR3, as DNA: TGTGCCAGCAGCGGACAGGTACCCTACGAGCAGTACTTC. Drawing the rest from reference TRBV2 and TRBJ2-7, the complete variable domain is EPEVTQTPSHQVTQMGQEVILRCVPISNHLYFYWYRQILGQKVEFLVSFYNNEISEKSEIFDDQFSVERPDGSNFTLKIRSTKLEDSAMYFCASSGQVPYEQYFGPGTRLTVT.

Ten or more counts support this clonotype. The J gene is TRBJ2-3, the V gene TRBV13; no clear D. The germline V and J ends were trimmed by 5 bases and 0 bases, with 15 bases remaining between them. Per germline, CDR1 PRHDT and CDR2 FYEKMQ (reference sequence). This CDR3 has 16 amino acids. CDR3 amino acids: CASSPLEEPSTDTQYF. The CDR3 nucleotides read TGTGCCAGCAGCCCGCTCGAGGAACCTAGCACAGATACGCAGTATTTT. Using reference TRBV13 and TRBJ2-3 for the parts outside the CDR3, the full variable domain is AAGVIQSPRHLIKEKRETATLKCYPIPRHDTVYWYQQGPGQDPQFLISFYEKMQSDKGSIPDRFSAQQFSDYHSELNMSSLELGDSALYFCASSPLEEPSTDTQYFGPGTRLTVL.